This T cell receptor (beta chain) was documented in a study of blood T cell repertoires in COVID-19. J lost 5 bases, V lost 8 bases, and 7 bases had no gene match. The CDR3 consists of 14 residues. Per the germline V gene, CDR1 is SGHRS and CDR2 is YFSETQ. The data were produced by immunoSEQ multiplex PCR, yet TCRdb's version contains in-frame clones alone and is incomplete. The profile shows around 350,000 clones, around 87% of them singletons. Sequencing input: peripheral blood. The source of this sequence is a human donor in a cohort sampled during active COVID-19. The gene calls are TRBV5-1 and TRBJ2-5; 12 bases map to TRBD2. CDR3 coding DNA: TGCGCCAGTGCTCTAGCGGGGGGGCTGGAGACCCAGTACTTC. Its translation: CASALAGGLETQYF. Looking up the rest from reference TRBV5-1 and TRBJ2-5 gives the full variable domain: KAGVTQTPRYLIKTRGQQVTLSCSPISGHRSVSWYQQTPGQGLQFLFEYFSETQRNKGNFPGRFSGRQFSNSRSEMNVSTLELGDSALYLCASALAGGLETQYFGPGTRLLVL.